A selection of T cell receptor beta chains follows, all from one sample in a study of cytomegalovirus exposure and HLA in healthy donors. The repertoire was sequenced with immunoSEQ multiplex PCR; TCRdb's copy has only in-frame clones and lacks some. The table records 90,000 to 130,000 clones, approximately 94% of them present only once. The specimen sequenced was PBMCs. The source of these receptors is a woman younger than 35 in good health and CMV-seronegative. Each CDR3 is given with its conserved first and last residue. Each record gives: J gene, clone size, V gene, D gene, CDR3 protein, CDR3 DNA. The D gene is left open where the match is weak. Clone size is shown for a subset of rows, as once, few, many or a class of expanded clone.

TRBJ1-4 | - | TRBV4-1 | - | CASSQDTGSNEKLFF | TGCGCCAGCAGCCAGGATACAGGGTCTAATGAAAAACTGTTTTTT
TRBJ2-7 | - | TRBV27 | TRBD1 | CASRQGAPYEQYF | TGTGCCAGCCGACAGGGGGCACCCTACGAGCAGTACTTC
TRBJ2-7 | - | TRBV13 | TRBD2 | CASSERGGGPGYEQYF | TGTGCCAGCAGCGAGAGGGGCGGGGGGCCTGGGTACGAGCAGTACTTC
TRBJ1-6 | once | TRBV7-3 | TRBD1 | CASSPRPQGSNSPLHF | TGTGCCAGCAGCCCGCGCCCACAGGGGAGTAATTCACCCCTCCACTTT
TRBJ1-2 | - | TRBV5-6 | - | CASSFSSNYGYTF | TGTGCCAGCAGCTTCAGTTCTAACTATGGCTACACCTTC
TRBJ2-7 | - | TRBV5-6 | TRBD2 | CASSRTRYEQYF | TGTGCCAGCAGTCGGACTAGGTACGAGCAGTACTTC
TRBJ1-2 | few | TRBV7-2 | - | CASGGSSGYGYTF | TGTGCCAGCGGAGGGAGTTCAGGGTATGGCTACACCTTC
TRBJ1-3 | few | TRBV7-9 | TRBD1 | CASSRQGTASGNTIYF | TGTGCCAGCAGCAGACAGGGGACAGCCTCTGGAAACACCATATATTTT
TRBJ1-4 | - | TRBV5-5 | - | CASSLVREKLFF | TGTGCCAGCAGCTTGGTCCGGGAAAAACTGTTTTTT
TRBJ2-7 | - | TRBV5-1 | TRBD1 | CASSLGGQGPYEQYF | TGCGCCAGCAGCTTGGGGGGACAGGGGCCGTACGAGCAGTACTTC
TRBJ1-2 | - | TRBV18 | - | CATTGGNFNYGYTF | TGTGCCACTACAGGCGGAAATTTTAACTATGGCTACACCTTC
TRBJ1-2 | - | TRBV30 | TRBD1 | CAWRRTGGALNYGYTF | TGTGCCTGGAGACGGACAGGGGGTGCCTTAAACTATGGCTACACCTTC
TRBJ2-1 | - | TRBV7-2 | TRBD2 | CASSLVSGSSYNEQFF | TGTGCCAGCAGCTTAGTTAGCGGGAGCTCCTACAATGAGCAGTTCTTC
TRBJ1-4 | - | TRBV7-2 | TRBD1 | CASSPRNPGQNEKLFF | TGTGCCAGCAGCCCTCGCAATCCGGGACAGAATGAAAAACTGTTTTTT
TRBJ2-7 | once | TRBV11-2 | TRBD1 | CASSLGQGGEQYF | TGTGCCAGCAGCCTCGGACAGGGCGGCGAGCAGTACTTC
TRBJ1-5 | - | TRBV6-5 | - | CASSYSGAGSQPQHF | TGTGCCAGCAGTTACTCAGGGGCAGGTAGTCAGCCCCAGCATTTT
TRBJ2-7 | - | TRBV7-9 | - | CASSLLGSQFEQYF | TGTGCCAGCAGCTTATTGGGCAGCCAGTTCGAGCAGTACTTC
TRBJ2-7 | once | TRBV4-1 | TRBD2 | CASSQLTSGDYEQYF | TGCGCCAGCAGCCAACTGACTAGCGGTGACTACGAGCAGTACTTC
TRBJ2-1 | - | TRBV4-2 | TRBD1 | CASSQYRSGGNEQFF | TGTGCCAGCAGCCAGTACCGATCAGGGGGTAATGAGCAGTTCTTC
TRBJ1-5 | - | TRBV28 | - | CASSFGGPRYSNQPQHF | TGTGCCAGCAGTTTTGGAGGACCCCGTTATAGCAATCAGCCCCAGCATTTT
TRBJ2-1 | - | TRBV7-6 | TRBD1 | CASSLRQGREQFF | TGTGCCAGCAGCCTACGACAGGGAAGGGAGCAGTTCTTC
TRBJ1-1 | - | TRBV13 | - | CASSFYGRTEAFF | TGTGCCAGCAGCTTTTACGGTCGCACTGAAGCTTTCTTT
TRBJ2-6 | - | TRBV7-8 | TRBD1 | CASSTRDRGLGANVLTF | TGTGCCAGCAGCACACGGGACAGAGGTCTGGGGGCCAACGTCCTGACTTTC
TRBJ2-1 | - | TRBV7-9 | - | CASSIEPYNEQFF | TGTGCCAGCAGCATCGAGCCCTACAATGAGCAGTTCTTC
TRBJ1-6 | - | TRBV7-2 | - | CASSLDPAGINSPLHF | TGTGCCAGCAGCTTAGATCCGGCGGGGATAAATTCACCCCTCCACTTT
TRBJ1-2 | - | TRBV5-1 | TRBD1 | CASSITGEPNYGYTF | TGCGCCAGCAGCATAACAGGGGAACCAAACTATGGCTACACCTTC
TRBJ1-1 | once | TRBV2 | TRBD1 | CASIMTGMNTEAFF | TGTGCCAGCATTATGACAGGGATGAACACTGAAGCTTTCTTT
TRBJ2-7 | - | TRBV29-1 | - | CSVVSGAYEQYF | TGCAGCGTTGTCTCGGGTGCCTACGAGCAGTACTTC
TRBJ2-1 | - | TRBV7-6 | - | CASSLVYLPYNEQFF | TGTGCCAGCAGCTTAGTTTACCTACCCTACAATGAGCAGTTCTTC
TRBJ1-2 | once | TRBV28 | - | CASSSTPRGRGYTF | TGTGCCAGCAGTTCCACCCCCAGGGGTCGTGGCTACACCTTC
TRBJ2-1 | - | TRBV9 | TRBD2 | CASSQGLAGFDEQFF | TGTGCCAGCAGCCAGGGACTAGCGGGCTTCGATGAGCAGTTCTTC
TRBJ2-2 | - | TRBV7-9 | - | CASSLRLRRGNTGELFF | TGTGCCAGCAGCTTACGGTTACGGCGGGGGAACACCGGGGAGCTGTTTTTT
TRBJ2-2 | - | TRBV28 | TRBD1 | CASSLPPPLSGQVLLNTGELFF | TGTGCCAGCAGTTTGCCCCCTCCATTGTCGGGACAGGTTTTGTTGAACACCGGGGAGCTGTTTTTT
TRBJ1-2 | once | TRBV6-1 | - | CASNDPGGYTF | TGTGCCAGCAACGACCCGGGTGGCTACACCTTC
TRBJ2-7 | - | TRBV4-1 | - | CASSQDFRGTTYEQYF | TGCGCCAGCAGCCAAGATTTTAGGGGGACGACCTACGAGCAGTACTTC
TRBJ2-1 | - | TRBV5-8 | TRBD1 | CASSEGTGTGLGEQFF | TGTGCCAGCAGCGAAGGGACAGGGACCGGGTTGGGTGAGCAGTTCTTC
TRBJ1-5 | - | TRBV19 | - | CASSNLRGNQPQHF | TGTGCCAGTAGTAACTTAAGGGGGAATCAGCCCCAGCATTTT
TRBJ1-3 | once | TRBV18 | - | CASSRNRADTIYF | TGTGCCAGCTCCCGAAACAGGGCAGACACCATATATTTT
TRBJ1-2 | - | TRBV29-1 | - | CSVEQGYYGYTF | TGCAGCGTCGAACAGGGATACTATGGCTACACCTTC
TRBJ2-3 | few | TRBV28 | TRBD2 | CASSSPGVAGGWDTQYF | TGTGCCAGCAGTTCCCCGGGGGTAGCGGGGGGGTGGGATACGCAGTATTTT
TRBJ1-2 | once | TRBV2 | - | CASRGGGYYGYTF | TGTGCCAGCAGGGGGGGAGGTTACTATGGCTACACCTTC
TRBJ1-2 | few | TRBV10-3 | TRBD1 | CAISELGQNYGYTF | TGTGCCATCAGTGAGTTGGGACAGAACTATGGCTACACCTTC
TRBJ2-3 | - | TRBV4-1 | TRBD2 | CASSQVGGGSTDTQYF | TGCGCCAGCAGCCAAGTGGGGGGGGGAAGCACAGATACGCAGTATTTT
TRBJ2-3 | - | TRBV10-3 | - | CAISGGTDTQYF | TGTGCCATCAGCGGGGGAACAGATACGCAGTATTTT
TRBJ2-2 | - | TRBV19 | TRBD1 | CASKGTANTGELFF | TGTGCCAGTAAGGGGACAGCCAACACCGGGGAGCTGTTTTTT